This T cell receptor (beta chain) was observed in a study of cytomegalovirus exposure and HLA in healthy donors. Notes on the study in general: Later analysis identified a missense DCLRE1C variant that was linked to TCR beta V- and J-gene trimming. Investigators reported 150 to 200 TCR beta chains as tied to cytomegalovirus. At a 0.05 false discovery rate, a later analysis found 15,000 to 20,000 TCR beta sequences to be associated with HLA alleles.

Both 60 Vbeta primers and 13 Jbeta primers went into the PCR. Methods used by the authors: An analysis that came later counted roughly 80 million unique TCR beta chains, roughly 11 million shared. Method: immunoSEQ multiplex PCR; TCRdb's copy keeps in-frame clones and lacks some. V, J and clone size are taken as reported in that table, and D and trimming were inferred from the DNA itself. The sample comprises 150,000 to 200,000 clones, 70% to 80% of which are singletons, and about an eighth rests with the top ten. The CDR3 sequence is 16 residues long. Germline CDR1 is LGHNA and CDR2 is YNFKEQ. V lost 0 bases and J 3 bases, leaving 15 bases between the germline ends. On this clone itself: As yet, its antigen is unknown.

V and J are TRBV4-2 and TRBJ2-7, with TRBD1 as a possible D gene (6 bases). This clonotype was sampled from a woman aged 40-49 years in good health and CMV-seronegative. The sample consisted of PBMCs. The CDR3 is CASSQDGGRAVYEQYF. Here the CDR3 DNA reads TGTGCCAGCAGCCAAGATGGGGGCAGGGCCGTCTACGAGCAGTACTTC.